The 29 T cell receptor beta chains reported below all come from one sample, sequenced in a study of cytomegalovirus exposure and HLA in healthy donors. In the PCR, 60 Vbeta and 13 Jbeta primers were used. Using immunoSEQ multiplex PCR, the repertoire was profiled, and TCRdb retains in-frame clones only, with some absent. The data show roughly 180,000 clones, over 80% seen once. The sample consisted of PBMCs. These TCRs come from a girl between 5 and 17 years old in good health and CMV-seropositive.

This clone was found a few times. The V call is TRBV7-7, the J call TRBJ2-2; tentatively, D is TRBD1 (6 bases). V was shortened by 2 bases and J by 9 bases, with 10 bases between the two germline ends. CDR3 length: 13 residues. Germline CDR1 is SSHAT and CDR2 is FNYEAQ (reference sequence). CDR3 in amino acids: CASSLRGSRELFF. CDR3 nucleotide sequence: TGTGCCAGCAGCTTAAGGGGGAGCCGGGAGCTGTTTTTT.

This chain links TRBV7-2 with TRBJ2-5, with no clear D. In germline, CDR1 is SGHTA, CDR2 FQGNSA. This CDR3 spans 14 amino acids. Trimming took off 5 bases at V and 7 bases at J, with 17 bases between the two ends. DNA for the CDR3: TGTGCCAGCAGCCCACGTGCGGTAGAAGGGACCCAGTACTTC. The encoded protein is CASSPRAVEGTQYF.

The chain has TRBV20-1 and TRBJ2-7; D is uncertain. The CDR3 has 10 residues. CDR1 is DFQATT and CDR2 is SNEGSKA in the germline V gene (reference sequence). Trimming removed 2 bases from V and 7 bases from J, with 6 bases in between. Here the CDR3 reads CSARPGEQYF. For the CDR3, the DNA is TGCAGTGCTAGACCCGGGGAGCAGTACTTC.

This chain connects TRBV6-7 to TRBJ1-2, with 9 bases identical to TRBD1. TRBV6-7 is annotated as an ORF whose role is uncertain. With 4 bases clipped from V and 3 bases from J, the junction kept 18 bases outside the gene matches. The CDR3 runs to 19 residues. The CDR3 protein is CASSLFPPTGGNKYYGYTF. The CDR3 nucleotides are TGTGCCAGCAGTTTGTTTCCTCCTACAGGGGGCAATAAATACTATGGCTACACCTTC.

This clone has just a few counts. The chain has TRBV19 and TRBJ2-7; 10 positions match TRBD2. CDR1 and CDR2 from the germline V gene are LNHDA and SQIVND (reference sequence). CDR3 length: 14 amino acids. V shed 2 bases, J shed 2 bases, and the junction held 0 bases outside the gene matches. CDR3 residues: CASSITSGAYEQYF. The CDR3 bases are TGTGCCAGTAGTATAACTAGCGGGGCCTACGAGCAGTACTTC.

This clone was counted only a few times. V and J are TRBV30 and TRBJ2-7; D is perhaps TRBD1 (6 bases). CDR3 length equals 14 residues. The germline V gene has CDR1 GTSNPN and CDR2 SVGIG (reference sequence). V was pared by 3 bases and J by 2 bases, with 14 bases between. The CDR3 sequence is CAWRIDRRAYEQYF. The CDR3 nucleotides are TGTGCCTGGAGGATAGACAGGAGAGCCTACGAGCAGTACTTC. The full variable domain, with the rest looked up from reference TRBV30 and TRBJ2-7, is SQTIHQWPATLVQPVGSPLSLECTVEGTSNPNLYWYRQAAGRGLQLLFYSVGIGQISSEVPQNLSASRPQDRQFILSSKKLLLSDSGFYLCAWRIDRRAYEQYFGPGTRLTVT.

The CDR3 DNA sequence: TGTGCCAGCAGTGAGGACAGGAGAAGCTCCTACGAGCAGTACTTC. It encodes CASSEDRRSSYEQYF. The gene calls are TRBV2 and TRBJ2-7; 7 nucleotides agree with TRBD1. This CDR3 comprises 15 residues. Germline V lookup: CDR1 SNHLY, CDR2 FYNNEI. V lost 3 bases to trimming and J lost 0 bases; unmatched junction nucleotides: 5.

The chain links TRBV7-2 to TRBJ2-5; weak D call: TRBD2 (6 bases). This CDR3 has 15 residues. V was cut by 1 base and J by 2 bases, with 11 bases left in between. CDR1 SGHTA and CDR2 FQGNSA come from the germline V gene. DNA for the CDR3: TGTGCCAGCAGCTTAGGGGGACTGAAGCAAGAGACCCAGTACTTC. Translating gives CASSLGGLKQETQYF.

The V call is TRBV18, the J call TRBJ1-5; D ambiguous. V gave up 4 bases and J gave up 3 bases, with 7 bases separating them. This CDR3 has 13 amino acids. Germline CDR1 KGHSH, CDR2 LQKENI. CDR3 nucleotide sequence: TGTGCCAGCTCACGGAGAAACAATCAGCCCCAGCATTTT. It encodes CASSRRNNQPQHF. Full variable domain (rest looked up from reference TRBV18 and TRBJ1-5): NAGVMQNPRHLVRRRGQEARLRCSPMKGHSHVYWYRQLPEEGLKFMVYLQKENIIDESGMPKERFSAEFPKEGPSILRIQQVVRGDSAAYFCASSRRNNQPQHFGDGTRLSIL.

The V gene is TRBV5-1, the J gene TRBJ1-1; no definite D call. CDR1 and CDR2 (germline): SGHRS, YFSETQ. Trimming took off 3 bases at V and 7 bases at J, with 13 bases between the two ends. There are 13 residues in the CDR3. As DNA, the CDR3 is TGCGCCAGCAGCTCGGGGTTTGGAGGTGAAGCTTTCTTT. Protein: CASSSGFGGEAFF.

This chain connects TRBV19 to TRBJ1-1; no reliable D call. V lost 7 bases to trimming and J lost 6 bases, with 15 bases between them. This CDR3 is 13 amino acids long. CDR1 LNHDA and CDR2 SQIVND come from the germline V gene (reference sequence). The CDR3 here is CASTASWGAEAFF. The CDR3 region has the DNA TGTGCCAGTACCGCCAGTTGGGGAGCTGAAGCTTTCTTT.

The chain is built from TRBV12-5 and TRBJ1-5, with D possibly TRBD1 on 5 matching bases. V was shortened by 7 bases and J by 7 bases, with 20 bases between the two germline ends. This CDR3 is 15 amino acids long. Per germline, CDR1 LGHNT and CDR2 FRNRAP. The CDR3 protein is CASDKGGGRGQPQHF. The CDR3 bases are TGTGCTAGTGACAAGGGCGGGGGGAGAGGCCAGCCCCAGCATTTT.

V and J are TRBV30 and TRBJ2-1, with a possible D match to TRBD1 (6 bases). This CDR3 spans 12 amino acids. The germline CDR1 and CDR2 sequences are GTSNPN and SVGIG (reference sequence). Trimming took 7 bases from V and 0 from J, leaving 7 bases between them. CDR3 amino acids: CALGASYNEQFF. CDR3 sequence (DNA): TGTGCCTTGGGGGCCTCCTACAATGAGCAGTTCTTC.

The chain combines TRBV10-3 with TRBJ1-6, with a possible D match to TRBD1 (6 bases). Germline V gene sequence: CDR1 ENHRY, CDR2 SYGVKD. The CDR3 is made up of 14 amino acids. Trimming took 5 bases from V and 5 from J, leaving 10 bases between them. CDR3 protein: CAISPQGDNSPLHF. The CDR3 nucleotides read TGTGCCATCAGTCCACAGGGAGATAATTCACCCCTCCACTTT.

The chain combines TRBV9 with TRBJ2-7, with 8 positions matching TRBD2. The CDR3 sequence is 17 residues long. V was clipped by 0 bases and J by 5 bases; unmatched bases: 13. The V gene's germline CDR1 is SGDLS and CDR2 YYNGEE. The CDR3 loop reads CASSVGINTGGSDEQYF. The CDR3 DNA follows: TGTGCCAGCAGCGTAGGTATTAATACGGGAGGGTCGGACGAGCAGTACTTC.

The CDR3 region is CASSPDRDRGFFQPQHF. For the CDR3, the DNA is TGTGCCAGCAGCCCAGACCGGGACAGGGGGTTCTTTCAGCCCCAGCATTTT. The chain uses TRBV7-8 and TRBJ1-5; 11 bases align to TRBD1. Trimming at V came to 5 bases and at J to 6 bases, leaving 12 bases not matched to a gene. The CDR3 sequence is 17 residues long. In germline, CDR1 is SGHVS, CDR2 FQNEAQ.

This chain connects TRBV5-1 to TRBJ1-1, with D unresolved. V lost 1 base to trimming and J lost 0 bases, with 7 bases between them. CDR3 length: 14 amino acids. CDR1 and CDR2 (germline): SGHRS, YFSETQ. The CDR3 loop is CASSLNGVNTEAFF. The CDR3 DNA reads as TGCGCCAGCAGCTTGAACGGAGTGAACACTGAAGCTTTCTTT.

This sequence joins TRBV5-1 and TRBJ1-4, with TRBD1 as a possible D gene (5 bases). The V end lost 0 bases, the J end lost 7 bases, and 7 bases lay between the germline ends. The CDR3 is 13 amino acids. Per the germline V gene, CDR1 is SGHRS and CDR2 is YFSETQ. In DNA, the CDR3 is TGCGCCAGCAGCTTGGCCGGGGGTGAAAAACTGTTTTTT. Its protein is CASSLAGGEKLFF.

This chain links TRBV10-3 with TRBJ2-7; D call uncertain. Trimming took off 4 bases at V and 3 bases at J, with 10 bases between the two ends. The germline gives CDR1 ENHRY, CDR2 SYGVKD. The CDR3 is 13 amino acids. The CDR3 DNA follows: TGTGCCATCAGTGGAGGTAGGCGCTACGAGCAGTACTTC. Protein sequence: CAISGGRRYEQYF.

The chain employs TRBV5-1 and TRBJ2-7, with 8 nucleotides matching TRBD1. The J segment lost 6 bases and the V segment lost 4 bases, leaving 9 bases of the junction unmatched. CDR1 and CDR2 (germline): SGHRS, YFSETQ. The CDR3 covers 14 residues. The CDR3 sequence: CASSLRTGLGEQYF. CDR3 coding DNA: TGCGCCAGCAGCCTCCGGACAGGGTTAGGCGAGCAGTACTTC.

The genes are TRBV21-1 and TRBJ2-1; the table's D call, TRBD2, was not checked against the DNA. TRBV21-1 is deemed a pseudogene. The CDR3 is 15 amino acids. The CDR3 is CASSLQGGTYNEQFF. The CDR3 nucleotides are TGTGCCAGCTCCCTCCAGGGAGGGACCTACAATGAGCAGTTCTTC.

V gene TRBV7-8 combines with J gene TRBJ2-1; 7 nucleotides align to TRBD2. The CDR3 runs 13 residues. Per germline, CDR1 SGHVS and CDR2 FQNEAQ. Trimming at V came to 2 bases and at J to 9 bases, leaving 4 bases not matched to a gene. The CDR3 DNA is TGTGCCAGCAGCTTAACTAGCGATACTGAGCAGTTCTTC. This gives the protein CASSLTSDTEQFF.

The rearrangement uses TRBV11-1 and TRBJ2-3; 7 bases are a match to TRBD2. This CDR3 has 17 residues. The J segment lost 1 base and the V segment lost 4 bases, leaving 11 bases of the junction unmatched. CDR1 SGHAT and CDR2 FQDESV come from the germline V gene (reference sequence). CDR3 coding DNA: TGTGCCAGCAGCTATAGCGGGTTTCAGGGCCGCACAGATACGCAGTATTTT. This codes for CASSYSGFQGRTDTQYF.

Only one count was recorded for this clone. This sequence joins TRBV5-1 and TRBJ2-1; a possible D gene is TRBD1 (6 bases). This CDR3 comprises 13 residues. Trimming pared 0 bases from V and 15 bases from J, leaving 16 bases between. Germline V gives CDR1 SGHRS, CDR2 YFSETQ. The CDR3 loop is CASSLARGGSPFF. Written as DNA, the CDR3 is TGCGCCAGCAGCTTGGCCAGGGGCGGGTCTCCGTTCTTC.

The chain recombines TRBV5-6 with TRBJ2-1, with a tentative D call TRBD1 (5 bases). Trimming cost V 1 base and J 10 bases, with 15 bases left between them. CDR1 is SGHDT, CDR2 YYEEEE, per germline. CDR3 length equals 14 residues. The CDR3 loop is CASSLLGDLGEQFF. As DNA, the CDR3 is TGTGCCAGCAGCTTGTTAGGGGATCTAGGCGAGCAGTTCTTC.

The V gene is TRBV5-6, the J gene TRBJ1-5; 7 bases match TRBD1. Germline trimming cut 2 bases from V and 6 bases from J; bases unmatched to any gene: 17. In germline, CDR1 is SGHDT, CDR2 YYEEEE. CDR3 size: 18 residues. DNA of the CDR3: TGTGCCAGCAGCTTAGCCCTCAGACAGGGCCACGCAAGTCAGCCCCAGCATTTT. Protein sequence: CASSLALRQGHASQPQHF.

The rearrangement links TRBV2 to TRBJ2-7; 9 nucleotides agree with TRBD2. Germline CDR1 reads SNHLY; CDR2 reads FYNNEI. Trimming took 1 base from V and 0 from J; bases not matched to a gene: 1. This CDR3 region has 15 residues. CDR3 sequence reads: CASSEGLAVSYEQYF. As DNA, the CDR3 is TGTGCCAGCAGTGAAGGACTAGCGGTCTCCTACGAGCAGTACTTC.

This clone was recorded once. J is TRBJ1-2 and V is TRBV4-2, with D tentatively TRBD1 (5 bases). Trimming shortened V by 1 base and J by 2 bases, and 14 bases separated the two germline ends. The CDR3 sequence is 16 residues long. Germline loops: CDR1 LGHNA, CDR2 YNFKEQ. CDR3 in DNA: TGTGCCAGCAGCCAAGCGGACATTAAGGGAAACTATGGCTACACCTTC. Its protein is CASSQADIKGNYGYTF.

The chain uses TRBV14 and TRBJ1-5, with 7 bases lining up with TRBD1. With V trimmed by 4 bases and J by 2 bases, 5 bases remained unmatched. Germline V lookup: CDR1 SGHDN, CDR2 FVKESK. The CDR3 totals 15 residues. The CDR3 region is CASSPFTGGNQPQHF. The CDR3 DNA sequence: TGTGCCAGCAGCCCTTTTACAGGGGGCAATCAGCCCCAGCATTTT.